Below, 11 T cell receptor beta chains from the same sample are listed, as sequenced in a study of T-cell reconstitution after alpha-beta-depleted transplantation in children (dated by TCRdb to about 2016). Library method: PCR. The run used an Illumina HiSeq 2500. TCR library preparation used molecular barcoding, with unique molecular identifiers applied to normalize quantification of the TCRbeta repertoire. Clones were called with MiXCR by TCRdb after fastp trimmed the public reads at Q25, and only in-frame beta chains were retained. Records with the same CDR3 protein are collapsed into one entry carrying the most frequent genes and DNA. This sample gives about 980,000 distinct CDR3 sequences in total; about 29% of them show up just once. The ten largest clones capture over 25% of the sample. The label giving this sample's treatment or condition can be read as: allogeneic hematopoietic cell transplantation with graft depleted of TCRalphabeta T cells and CD19 B cells.

Here the sequenced sample was PBMCs, mostly from graft donor cells, taken 360 days after TCRalphabeta/CD19-depleted stem cell transplant. The receptors were sampled from a boy in the first two years of life who had a stem cell transplant for SCID, so the T cells may come from the graft donor.

This clonotype occurred many times. This chain connects TRBV29-1 to TRBJ2-3; TRBD2 is a possible D gene (5 bases). CDR3 length: 14 amino acids. Trimming shortened V by 3 bases and J by 0 bases, and 10 bases separated the two germline ends. Germline V CDR1 and CDR2: SQVTM, ANQGSEA. CDR3 region: CSVEPGVSTDTQYF. As DNA, the CDR3 is TGCAGCGTTGAGCCCGGGGTTAGCACAGATACGCAGTATTTT.

This clonotype has a handful of counts. This chain uses TRBV12-3 or TRBV12-4 with TRBJ2-7, with D unclear. The CDR3 has 14 amino acids. V lost 3 bases and J lost 4, with 13 bases in between. CDR3 nucleotides: TGTGCCAGCAGTTTGGGCAGGATCAAATACGAGCAGTACTTC. Protein product: CASSLGRIKYEQYF.

This clonotype was seen a handful of times. This chain links TRBV5-1 with TRBJ1-6, with D maybe TRBD1 (5 bases). The CDR3 sequence is 15 residues long. Germline assignment: CDR1 SGHRS and CDR2 YFSETQ. V lost 0 bases and J 5 bases, leaving 9 bases between the germline ends. In DNA form, the CDR3 reads TGCGCCAGCAGCTTGGGGGGCGCGGATAATTCACCCCTCCACTTT. Translating it yields CASSLGGADNSPLHF.

The genes are TRBV20-1 and TRBJ2-7; no clear D. CDR1 DFQATT and CDR2 SNEGSKA come from the germline V gene (reference sequence). V was trimmed by 2 bases and J by 2 bases, leaving 19 bases between them. The CDR3 is 16 residues long. The CDR3 spells CSARKGSPLTPYEQYF. DNA for the CDR3: TGCAGTGCTAGAAAAGGCTCCCCCTTGACGCCCTACGAGCAGTACTTC.

This clonotype was detected a few times. The gene calls are TRBV5-1 and TRBJ2-2; tentatively, D is TRBD2 (5 bases). With 5 bases removed from V and 7 bases from J, the gap between germline ends came to 12 bases. The CDR3 has 13 amino acids. Germline V gene lookup returns CDR1 SGHRS and CDR2 YFSETQ. CDR3 residues: CASRPIEGGELFF. The CDR3 nucleotides are TGCGCCAGCAGACCCATAGAGGGCGGGGAGCTGTTTTTT.

This clonotype appeared once. The chain joins TRBV12-3 or TRBV12-4 to TRBJ2-3, with D perhaps matching TRBD2 (5 bases). V gave up 2 bases and J gave up 1 base, with 13 bases separating them. CDR3 length: 16 residues. The DNA for the CDR3 is TGTGCCAGCAGTTTATTGCGGGCCTTCCGCACAGATACGCAGTATTTT. Translated: CASSLLRAFRTDTQYF.

This clonotype was recorded a few times. This chain connects TRBV27 to TRBJ2-7; perhaps TRBD1 as D (5 bases). This CDR3 spans 15 amino acids. Germline V gene sequence: CDR1 MNHEY, CDR2 SMNVEV (reference sequence). V was shortened by 2 bases and J by 4 bases, with 15 bases between the two germline ends. The CDR3 DNA is TGTGCCAGCAGTTTACAAGAAGGCAGGGTGTACGAGCAGTACTTC. Its translation: CASSLQEGRVYEQYF.

The chain links TRBV9 to TRBJ2-3; tentatively, D is TRBD1 (5 bases). Germline V gives CDR1 SGDLS, CDR2 YYNGEE. With 3 bases removed from V and 2 bases from J, the gap between germline ends came to 13 bases. CDR3 size: 15 residues. The CDR3: CASSGTPGHTDTQYF. CDR3 nucleotide sequence: TGTGCCAGCAGCGGTACCCCCGGACACACAGATACGCAGTATTTT.

This clonotype turned up a few times. J is TRBJ1-1 and V is TRBV5-6; D unclear. With 3 bases removed from V and 3 bases from J, the gap between germline ends came to 15 bases. From germline, CDR1 is SGHDT and CDR2 YYEEEE. The CDR3 has 15 residues. CDR3: CASSYYTVGDTEAFF. The CDR3 coding sequence is TGTGCCAGCAGCTACTACACCGTCGGGGACACTGAAGCTTTCTTT.

The chain is built from TRBV18 and TRBJ1-1; unclear D gene. Germline assignment: CDR1 KGHSH and CDR2 LQKENI. V gave up 1 base and J gave up 4 bases, with 7 bases separating them. CDR3 size: 13 residues. CDR3 DNA: TGTGCCAGCTCACCACTGACTGCCACTGAAGCTTTCTTT. Its translation is CASSPLTATEAFF.

The rearrangement links TRBV6-5 to TRBJ2-5; D remains ambiguous. Looked up from germline, CDR1 is MNHEY and CDR2 is SVGAGI. This CDR3 comprises 14 residues. V lost 5 bases and J 3 bases, leaving 13 bases between the germline ends. CDR3 in DNA: TGTGCCAGCAGTATACATGCACTCGAAGAGACCCAGTACTTC. It yields the protein CASSIHALEETQYF.